What follows is one T cell receptor beta chain and its context. Its specificity is unknown. Per germline, CDR1 SGHRS and CDR2 YFSETQ. The CDR3 spans 16 residues. V shed 4 bases and J shed 8 bases, with 24 bases lying between them. The PCR ran on 60 Vbeta and 13 Jbeta primers. The assay was immunoSEQ multiplex PCR, and TCRdb's table has in-frame clones only and misses some. The sample has some 200,000 clones; around 74% are singletons. This entry comes from a study of cytomegalovirus exposure and HLA in healthy donors. General study findings and limits: The study assumed roughly uniform donor sequencing depth for presence/absence analyses. In a later analysis, several top co-occurrence clusters appeared linked to parvovirus B19, influenza, CMV and Epstein-Barr virus. TCR beta chain V- and J-gene trimming was linked, in a later analysis, to a missense variant in DCLRE1C.

This clonotype originated in a girl between 10 and 17 years old in good health and CMV-seropositive. Sequenced input: PBMCs. The V gene is TRBV5-1, the J gene TRBJ1-2; D gene uncertain. CDR3 sequence: CASSPKTDGAGTGYTF. The CDR3 DNA is TGCGCCAGCAGCCCAAAAACTGACGGTGCGGGTACGGGCTACACCTTC. Filled out from reference TRBV5-1 and TRBJ1-2, the complete variable domain reads KAGVTQTPRYLIKTRGQQVTLSCSPISGHRSVSWYQQTPGQGLQFLFEYFSETQRNKGNFPGRFSGRQFSNSRSEMNVSTLELGDSALYLCASSPKTDGAGTGYTFGSGTRLTVV.